The present T cell receptor (beta chain) was sequenced within a study of identical twins. Study observations and caveats: With monozygotic twins, out-of-frame TCR alpha sharing exceeded what models estimated. Memory repertoires lacked the insertion deficit that abundant cord blood beta clonotypes showed. Zero-insertion analyses might be partly confounded by invariant T cells like MAIT and iNKT. Rather than following the same donors, the conclusions depended on cross-sectional statistical analysis.

This clonotype turned up a few times. What it binds is unknown. MiXCR, applied by TCRdb to the 5' RACE reads, yields one record per CDR3 protein. There are around 480,000 distinct CDR3 sequences in the sample; 14% occur only once, and around 0.98% lies in the top ten. Germline CDR1 reads MGHRA; CDR2 reads YSYEKL. Trimming shortened V by 4 bases and J by 1 base, and 9 bases separated the two germline ends. The CDR3 consists of 14 residues. These data were also filed under a second study, of yellow fever vaccine responses in identical twins.

The sequence came from a woman younger than 30 in good health. The specimen sequenced was CD4+ T cells sorted from blood. This chain uses TRBV4-1 with TRBJ2-3; maybe TRBD1 (5 bases). The CDR3 DNA reads TGCGCCAGCAGCCGGGCACAGGGCACAGATACGCAGTATTTT. Amino acids: CASSRAQGTDTQYF.